This T cell receptor beta chain derives from a study of shared clonotypes between healthy human individuals. With CCR7-negative CD45RA+ TemRA cells, CD45RO+ cells were combined in CD8 memory. For this clone: Its antigen is not identified.

Whole-study results and caveats: Non-shared clonotypes had lower generation probabilities than clonotypes shared by all four sorted-subset donors. Estimated clonotype richness was generally higher in naive than memory subsets.

The method was immunoSEQ multiplex PCR; TCRdb's version includes in-frame clones alone and lacks a portion of them. This sample carries over 100,000 clones, 68% of them seen once, and the ten largest clones take roughly a quarter. This CDR3 is built from 13 residues. V shed 1 base and J 7 bases; nucleotides not matched to a gene: 3. The germline CDR1 and CDR2 sequences are SGHTA and FQGNSA. The J gene is TRBJ1-1, the V gene TRBV7-2, with 7 bases fitting TRBD1. What was sequenced was memory CD8+ T cells sorted from blood. Subset indicated: CD45RO+ cells pooled with CCR7-negative TemRA cells. The receptor was isolated from a woman under 40 in good health. For the CDR3, the DNA is TGTGCCAGCAGCTTAGGGACAGGCGGTGAAGCTTTCTTT. Amino acids: CASSLGTGGEAFF.